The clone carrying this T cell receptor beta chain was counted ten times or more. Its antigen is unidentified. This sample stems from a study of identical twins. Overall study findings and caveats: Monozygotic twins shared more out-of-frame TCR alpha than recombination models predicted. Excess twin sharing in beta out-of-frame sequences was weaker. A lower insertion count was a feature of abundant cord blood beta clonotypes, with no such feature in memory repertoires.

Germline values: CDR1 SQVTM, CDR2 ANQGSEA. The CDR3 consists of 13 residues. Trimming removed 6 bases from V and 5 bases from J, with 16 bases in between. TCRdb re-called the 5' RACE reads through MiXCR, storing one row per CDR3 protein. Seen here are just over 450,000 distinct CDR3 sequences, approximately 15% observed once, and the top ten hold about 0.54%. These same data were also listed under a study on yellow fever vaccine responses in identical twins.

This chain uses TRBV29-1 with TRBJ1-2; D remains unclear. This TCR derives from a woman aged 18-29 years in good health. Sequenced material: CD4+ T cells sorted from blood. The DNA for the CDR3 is TGCAGCGTAGATATCTCCGGGTTATATGGCTACACCTTC. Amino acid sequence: CSVDISGLYGYTF. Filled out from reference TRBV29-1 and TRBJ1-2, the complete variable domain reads SAVISQKPSRDICQRGTSLTIQCQVDSQVTMMFWYRQQPGQSLTLIATANQGSEATYESGFVIDKFPISRPNLTFSTLTVSNMSPEDSSIYLCSVDISGLYGYTFGSGTRLTVV.